Below are 16 T cell receptor beta chains sequenced from a single sample in a study of blood T cell repertoires in COVID-19. Only in-frame clones appear in the TCRdb table, and some are missing; sequencing was by immunoSEQ multiplex PCR. The table shows tens of thousands of clones, with more than 70% occurring only once. Sample: peripheral blood. Receptors originate from a man aged 25 to 40 with COVID-19, enrolled during active disease.

The gene calls are TRBV2 and TRBJ1-1; 7 bases line up with TRBD1. Per the germline V gene, CDR1 is SNHLY and CDR2 is FYNNEI. The junction had 8 bases not matched to a gene; V was cut back by 9 bases and J by 4 bases. The CDR3 is 13 residues long. Here the CDR3 reads CASGTAFGTEAFF. CDR3 nucleotide sequence: TGTGCCAGTGGGACAGCCTTCGGCACTGAAGCTTTCTTT.

The chain joins TRBV7-9 to TRBJ1-2, with TRBD1 matching over 11 bases. This CDR3 has 15 amino acids. J gave up 7 bases and V 4 bases, and 8 bases lay outside the gene matches. Germline-derived CDR1 and CDR2 are SEHNR and FQNEAQ (reference sequence). In DNA form, the CDR3 reads TGTGCCAGCAGCTCAATGGACAGGGGGCGCTCTGGCTACACCTTC. Amino acids: CASSSMDRGRSGYTF. The whole variable domain, remainder taken from reference TRBV7-9 and TRBJ1-2, is DTGVSQNPRHKITKRGQNVTFRCDPISEHNRLYWYRQTLGQGPEFLTYFQNEAQLEKSRLLSDRFSAERPKGSFSTLEIQRTEQGDSAMYLCASSSMDRGRSGYTFGSGTRLTVV.

This chain links TRBV4-1 with TRBJ2-5; no clear D gene. The CDR3 sequence is 13 residues long. V lost 0 bases and J lost 6, with 8 bases in between. The germline V gene has CDR1 MGHRA and CDR2 YSYEKL. The CDR3 protein is CASSQDRQKTQYF. The CDR3 nucleotides read TGCGCCAGCAGCCAAGATCGCCAGAAGACCCAGTACTTC.

This rearrangement joins TRBV5-1 to TRBJ2-2; TRBD2 matches at 10 bases. Trimming cost V 0 bases and J 7 bases; bases outside gene matches: 9. Germline V CDR1 and CDR2: SGHRS, YFSETQ. This CDR3 region has 17 residues. The CDR3 is CASSLDEREGQFGELFF. The CDR3 nucleotides are TGCGCCAGCAGCTTGGACGAGCGGGAGGGCCAGTTCGGGGAGCTGTTTTTT.

V is TRBV7-9 and J is TRBJ2-3; D is possibly TRBD1 (5 bases). This CDR3 has 15 amino acids. V dropped 0 bases and J dropped 2 bases, with 9 bases sitting between them. Germline assignment: CDR1 SEHNR and CDR2 FQNEAQ (reference sequence). The CDR3 sequence is CASSLAGDHTDTQYF. The CDR3 bases are TGTGCCAGCAGCTTAGCAGGGGATCACACAGATACGCAGTATTTT.

The chain has TRBV5-1 and TRBJ1-4, with 9 bases identical to TRBD1. The V gene's germline CDR1 is SGHRS and CDR2 YFSETQ. The V and J ends lost 3 bases and 3 bases, in that order; junction bases with no gene match: 6. CDR3 length equals 16 residues. CDR3 in DNA: TGCGCCAGCAGCTCCGGGACAGGGTTTGCTAATGAAAAACTGTTTTTT. Amino acids: CASSSGTGFANEKLFF.

The chain employs TRBV11-3 and TRBJ2-3, with TRBD1 identical over 8 bases. The trim removed 2 bases at V and 2 bases at J, leaving 6 bases unmatched. The CDR3 has 16 residues. CDR1 and CDR2 from the germline V gene are SGHNT and YENEEA. The CDR3 nucleotides read TGTGCCAGCAGCTTACCGGGACAGGAAAACACAGATACGCAGTATTTT. Translated: CASSLPGQENTDTQYF.

The sample holds one count of this clone. The V gene is TRBV5-5, the J gene TRBJ1-2; TRBD1 might be the D (5 bases). The V gene's germline CDR1 is SGHKS and CDR2 YYEKEE (reference sequence). This CDR3 spans 13 amino acids. Deletions cut 4 bases from V and 6 bases from J, with 13 bases between. CDR3 amino acids: CASSQRQGHGYTF. The CDR3 DNA reads as TGTGCCAGCAGCCAAAGGCAGGGCCATGGCTACACCTTC.

The CDR3 DNA is TGTGCCAGCAGCCAGACTAGCGGGGGGGCCGGTGCCGGGGAGCTGTTTTTT. This gives the protein CASSQTSGGAGAGELFF. The chain carries TRBV7-2 and TRBJ2-2, with 14 bases matching TRBD2. Germline values: CDR1 SGHTA, CDR2 FQGNSA. V shed 5 bases, J shed 6 bases, and the junction held 8 bases outside the gene matches. The length of the CDR3 is 17 residues.

V is TRBV5-1 and J is TRBJ2-2, with TRBD2 matching 13 bases. Germline values: CDR1 SGHRS, CDR2 YFSETQ. The CDR3 length is 18 residues. The V segment lost 0 bases and the J segment 7 bases; nucleotides outside the gene matches: 9. CDR3 region: CASSLAGGLAGSVGELFF. CDR3 sequence (DNA): TGCGCCAGCAGCTTGGCCGGGGGACTAGCGGGATCGGTCGGGGAGCTGTTTTTT.

This sequence joins TRBV2 and TRBJ1-1, with D perhaps TRBD1 (6 bases). V lost 6 bases and J lost 0, with 17 bases in between. This CDR3 contains 16 residues. The germline gives CDR1 SNHLY, CDR2 FYNNEI. CDR3 coding DNA: TGTGCCAGCAGCAAAGACACAGGGAGACTGAACACTGAAGCTTTCTTT. Its protein is CASSKDTGRLNTEAFF.

CDR3 in DNA: TGTGCCAGCTCACCTGGGGCAGGCTACACTGAAGCTTTCTTT. Its translation is CASSPGAGYTEAFF. The chain has TRBV18 and TRBJ1-1, with a possible D match to TRBD1 (5 bases). Trimming took 3 bases from V and 3 from J, leaving 11 bases between them. The CDR3 extends over 14 amino acids. Germline V gene lookup returns CDR1 KGHSH and CDR2 LQKENI. The complete variable domain, with remaining parts taken from reference TRBV18 and TRBJ1-1, reads NAGVMQNPRHLVRRRGQEARLRCSPMKGHSHVYWYRQLPEEGLKFMVYLQKENIIDESGMPKERFSAEFPKEGPSILRIQQVVRGDSAAYFCASSPGAGYTEAFFGQGTRLTVV.

The V gene is TRBV5-6, the J gene TRBJ2-5, with 7 positions matching TRBD2. Germline-derived CDR1 and CDR2 are SGHDT and YYEEEE. The CDR3 is made up of 14 amino acids. With V trimmed by 0 bases and J by 3 bases, 2 bases remained unmatched. The CDR3 loop reads CASSLVAGEETQYF. For the CDR3, the DNA is TGTGCCAGCAGCTTGGTCGCGGGAGAAGAGACCCAGTACTTC.

This clone occurred once. The chain carries TRBV28 and TRBJ2-7, with 10 positions matching TRBD2. This CDR3 contains 15 residues. V gave up 6 bases and J gave up 0 bases; unmatched junction bases: 5. Germline V gene sequence: CDR1 MDHEN, CDR2 SYDVKM. The CDR3 protein is CASRGAGGSSYEQYF. The CDR3 coding sequence is TGTGCCAGCAGGGGAGCGGGAGGGAGCTCCTACGAGCAGTACTTC.

This chain connects TRBV15 to TRBJ2-7; tentative D call: TRBD1 (5 bases). The CDR3 is 14 amino acids. V dropped 3 bases and J dropped 3 bases, with 12 bases sitting between them. CDR1 is LNHNV, CDR2 YYDKDF, per germline (reference sequence). CDR3 residues: CATSRDAGNYEQYF. In DNA form, the CDR3 reads TGTGCCACCAGCAGGGACGCAGGGAACTACGAGCAGTACTTC.

The chain employs TRBV6-5 and TRBJ2-7; 8 bases map to TRBD1. The V gene's germline CDR1 is MNHEY and CDR2 SVGAGI. The junction had 8 bases not matched to a gene; V was cut back by 4 bases and J by 6 bases. The CDR3 totals 14 residues. The CDR3 region has the DNA TGTGCCAGCAGTTTCAGCCAGGGGGCGCGCGAGCAGTACTTC. Protein: CASSFSQGAREQYF.